Presented here are 13 T cell receptor beta chains from one specimen sequenced in a study of cytomegalovirus exposure and HLA in healthy donors. PCR primers comprised 60 Vbeta and 13 Jbeta primers. Sequenced by immunoSEQ multiplex PCR; TCRdb stores in-frame clones only, minus some. The top ten clones hold roughly 2.6% of a sample with about 110,000 clones, about 80% of them seen once. Sequenced input: PBMCs. The receptors here all came from a man between 50 and 59 years old in good health and CMV-seropositive.

The count of this clone is one. The gene calls are TRBV7-9 and TRBJ1-2, with 7 positions matching TRBD1. This CDR3 has 14 residues. Germline CDR1 and CDR2: SEHNR and FQNEAQ (reference sequence). The V gene end was trimmed by 5 bases and the J gene end by 3 bases; junction bases not matched to a gene: 6. CDR3: CASSHRDRDYGYTF. The CDR3 DNA is TGTGCCAGCAGCCACCGGGACAGAGACTATGGCTACACCTTC.

The V gene is TRBV9, the J gene TRBJ2-2, with 13 bases fitting TRBD2. This CDR3 spans 16 amino acids. V trimming: 3 bases; J trimming: 6 bases; junction bases outside the gene matches: 5. Germline CDR1 is SGDLS and CDR2 is YYNGEE. CDR3 nucleotide sequence: TGTGCCAGCAGCGCCACTAGCGGGAGGGATGCCGGGGAGCTGTTTTTT. This sequence encodes CASSATSGRDAGELFF.

The chain links TRBV4-1 to TRBJ2-7; the D is unclear. Germline V gives CDR1 MGHRA, CDR2 YSYEKL. V was clipped by 2 bases and J by 1 base, with 9 bases between them. CDR3 length: 14 amino acids. CDR3 sequence reads: CASSQLRGSYEQYF. In nucleotides, the CDR3 is TGCGCCAGCAGCCAATTACGCGGATCCTACGAGCAGTACTTC.

This chain connects TRBV2 to TRBJ2-1, with 9 bases aligning to TRBD2. After removal of 4 bases from V and 8 bases from J, the junction contained 21 bases not matched to a gene. This CDR3 has 19 amino acids. CDR1 is SNHLY, CDR2 FYNNEI, per germline. The CDR3 here is CASSVWVSWSSGDLDEQFF. CDR3 DNA: TGTGCCAGCAGTGTTTGGGTATCTTGGTCTAGCGGGGATCTCGATGAGCAGTTCTTC.

The chain joins TRBV5-5 to TRBJ1-3; no reliable D call. The CDR3 has 15 amino acids. Deletions cut 4 bases from V and 1 base from J, with 12 bases between. Germline V gives CDR1 SGHKS, CDR2 YYEKEE (reference sequence). The CDR3 sequence is CASSPWGVSGNTIYF. In DNA form, the CDR3 reads TGTGCCAGCAGCCCCTGGGGAGTATCTGGAAACACCATATATTTT.

This clone has a handful of counts. This rearrangement joins TRBV11-2 to TRBJ2-1, with a weak D call TRBD1 (7 bases). The CDR3 totals 18 residues. Germline CDR1 is SGHAT and CDR2 is FQNNGV. V shed 5 bases and J shed 5 bases, with 25 bases lying between them. The CDR3: CASSGPRGTVLGHNEQFF. CDR3 coding DNA: TGTGCCAGCAGCGGACCTCGGGGGACAGTCCTCGGCCACAATGAGCAGTTCTTC.

The CDR3 region is CASSPQAATNEKLFF. The CDR3 DNA sequence: TGTGCCAGCAGCCCCCAGGCCGCAACTAATGAAAAACTGTTTTTT. The rearrangement links TRBV11-2 to TRBJ1-4; D unclear. Between the trimmed V and J ends, which lost 5 bases and 0 bases, there was a span of 10 bases. Germline values: CDR1 SGHAT, CDR2 FQNNGV. The CDR3 covers 15 residues.

CDR3 nucleotides: TGTGCCAGCATCCCCTCAGGGGCGCGGGACACTGAAGCTTTCTTT. Its protein product is CASIPSGARDTEAFF. J is TRBJ1-1 and V is TRBV5-6; D is possibly TRBD1 (6 bases). The CDR3 totals 15 residues. Germline CDR1 reads SGHDT; CDR2 reads YYEEEE. V dropped 6 bases and J dropped 3 bases, with 18 bases sitting between them.

This chain connects TRBV4-1 to TRBJ2-3, with unresolved D. The length of the CDR3 is 13 residues. Trimming cost V 7 bases and J 1 base, with 9 bases left between them. Looked up from germline, CDR1 is MGHRA and CDR2 is YSYEKL. CDR3 sequence: CASTSTGTDTQYF. CDR3 nucleotides: TGCGCCAGCACGTCTACCGGCACAGATACGCAGTATTTT.

CDR3 protein: CASSTRPAGGIHNEQFF. In DNA form, the CDR3 reads TGTGCCAGCAGCACGCGACCAGCGGGGGGTATTCACAATGAGCAGTTCTTC. The chain has TRBV9 and TRBJ2-1, with 9 positions matching TRBD2. Germline lookup yields CDR1 SGDLS and CDR2 YYNGEE. The length of the CDR3 is 17 residues. With V trimmed by 4 bases and J by 5 bases, 13 bases remained unmatched. Drawing the rest from reference TRBV9 and TRBJ2-1, the complete variable domain is DSGVTQTPKHLITATGQRVTLRCSPRSGDLSVYWYQQSLDQGLQFLIQYYNGEERAKGNILERFSAQQFPDLHSELNLSSLELGDSALYFCASSTRPAGGIHNEQFFGPGTRLTVL.

The J gene is TRBJ2-7, the V gene TRBV5-1, with D perhaps TRBD1 (6 bases). The V gene lost 2 bases and the J gene lost 3 bases, with 12 bases spanning the gap. In germline, CDR1 is SGHRS, CDR2 YFSETQ. The CDR3 sequence is 14 residues long. The CDR3 reads CASSLTGRGYEQYF. CDR3 bases: TGCGCCAGCAGCTTAACAGGGCGAGGCTACGAGCAGTACTTC.

J is TRBJ1-1 and V is TRBV4-1; 8 nucleotides match TRBD1. Germline assignment: CDR1 MGHRA and CDR2 YSYEKL. CDR3 length equals 13 residues. Losses at the gene ends were 3 bases for V and 8 bases for J; bases not matched to a gene: 5. CDR3: CASSQQDRAEAFF. The DNA for the CDR3 is TGCGCCAGCAGCCAGCAGGACAGGGCGGAAGCTTTCTTT.

This clone was found a few times. The V and J genes are TRBV11-2 and TRBJ2-3; D ambiguous. V lost 5 bases and J 2 bases, leaving 17 bases between the germline ends. CDR1 and CDR2 (germline): SGHAT, FQNNGV. The CDR3 loop spans 16 amino acids. CDR3 loop: CASSPTRSLYTDTQYF. DNA for the CDR3: TGTGCCAGCAGCCCTACCCGATCGCTCTACACAGATACGCAGTATTTT.